Listed below are T cell receptor beta chains from one sample, sequenced in a study of cytomegalovirus exposure and HLA in healthy donors. TCRdb's copy holds only in-frame clones and misses some; the assay was immunoSEQ multiplex PCR. The data hold some 220,000 clones, with approximately 84% observed a single time. Sequenced sample: PBMCs. The receptors come from a woman aged 40 to 50 in good health and CMV-seronegative. Both conserved end residues are trimmed from each CDR3. Each record gives: V gene, CDR3 protein.

TRBV5-1	ASSSHAPNTEAF
TRBV4-2	ASSQDRGTEAF
TRBV9	ASGPAGLNTEAF
TRBV6-1	ASHPGGLNYGYT
TRBV4-1	ASSQGATETQY
TRBV12-5	ASGVPGQGPTEAF
TRBV7-9	ASSFRGSKNNEQF
TRBV7-6	ASSGSTGNTEAF
TRBV18	ASSLGQGAYEQY
TRBV6-5	ASTRSPADTGELF